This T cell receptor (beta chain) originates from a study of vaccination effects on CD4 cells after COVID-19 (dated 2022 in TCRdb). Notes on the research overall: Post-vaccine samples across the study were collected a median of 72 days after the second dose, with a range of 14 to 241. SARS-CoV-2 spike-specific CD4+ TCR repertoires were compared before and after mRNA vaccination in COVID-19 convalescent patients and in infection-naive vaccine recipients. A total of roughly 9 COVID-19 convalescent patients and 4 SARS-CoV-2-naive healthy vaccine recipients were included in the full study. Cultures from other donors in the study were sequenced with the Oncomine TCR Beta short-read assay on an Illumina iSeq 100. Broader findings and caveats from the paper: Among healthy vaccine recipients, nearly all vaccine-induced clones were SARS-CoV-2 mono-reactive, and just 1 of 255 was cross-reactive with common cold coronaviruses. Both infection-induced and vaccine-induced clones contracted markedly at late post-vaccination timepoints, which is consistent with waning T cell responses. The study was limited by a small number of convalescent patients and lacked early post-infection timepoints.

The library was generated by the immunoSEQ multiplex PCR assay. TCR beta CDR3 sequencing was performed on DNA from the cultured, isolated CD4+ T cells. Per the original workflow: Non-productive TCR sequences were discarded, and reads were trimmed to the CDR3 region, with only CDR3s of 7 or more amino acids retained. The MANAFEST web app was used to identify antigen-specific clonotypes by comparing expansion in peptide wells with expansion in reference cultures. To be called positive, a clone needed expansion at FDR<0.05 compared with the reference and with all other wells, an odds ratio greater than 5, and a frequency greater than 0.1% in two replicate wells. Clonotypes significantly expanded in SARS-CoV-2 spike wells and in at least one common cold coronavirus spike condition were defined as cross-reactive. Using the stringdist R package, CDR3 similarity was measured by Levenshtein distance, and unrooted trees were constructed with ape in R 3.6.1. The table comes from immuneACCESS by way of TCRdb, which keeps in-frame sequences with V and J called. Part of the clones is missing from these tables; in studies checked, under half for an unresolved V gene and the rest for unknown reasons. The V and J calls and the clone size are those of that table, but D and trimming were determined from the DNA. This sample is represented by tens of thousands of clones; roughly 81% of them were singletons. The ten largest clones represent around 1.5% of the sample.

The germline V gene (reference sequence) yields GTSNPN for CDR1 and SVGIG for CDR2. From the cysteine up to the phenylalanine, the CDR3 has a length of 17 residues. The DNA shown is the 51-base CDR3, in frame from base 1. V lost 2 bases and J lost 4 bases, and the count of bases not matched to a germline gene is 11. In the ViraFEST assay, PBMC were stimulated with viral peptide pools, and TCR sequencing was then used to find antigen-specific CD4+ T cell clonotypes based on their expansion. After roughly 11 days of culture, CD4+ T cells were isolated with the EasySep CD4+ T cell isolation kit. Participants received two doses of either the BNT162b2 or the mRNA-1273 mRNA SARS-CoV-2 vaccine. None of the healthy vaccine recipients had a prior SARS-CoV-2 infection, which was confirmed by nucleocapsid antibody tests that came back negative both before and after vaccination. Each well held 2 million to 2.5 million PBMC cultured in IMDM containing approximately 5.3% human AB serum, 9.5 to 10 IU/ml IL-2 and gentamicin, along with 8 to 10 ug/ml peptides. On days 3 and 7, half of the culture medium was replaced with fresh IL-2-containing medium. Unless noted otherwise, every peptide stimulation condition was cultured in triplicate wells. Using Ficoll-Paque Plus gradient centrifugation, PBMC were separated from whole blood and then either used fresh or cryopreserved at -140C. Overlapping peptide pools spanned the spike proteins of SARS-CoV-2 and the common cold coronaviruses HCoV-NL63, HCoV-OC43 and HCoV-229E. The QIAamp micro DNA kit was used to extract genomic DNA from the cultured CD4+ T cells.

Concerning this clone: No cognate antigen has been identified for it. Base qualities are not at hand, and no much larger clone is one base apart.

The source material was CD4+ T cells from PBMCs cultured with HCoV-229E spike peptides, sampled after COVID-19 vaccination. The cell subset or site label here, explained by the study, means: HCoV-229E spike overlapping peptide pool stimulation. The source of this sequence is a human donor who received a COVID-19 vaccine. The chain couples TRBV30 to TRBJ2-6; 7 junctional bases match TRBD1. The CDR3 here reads CAWSPTGVDGGANVLTF. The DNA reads TGTGCCTGGAGTCCTACAGGGGTGGACGGGGGGGCCAACGTCCTGACTTTC.